The 31 T cell receptor beta chains below all came from one sample that was sequenced in a study of shared clonotypes between healthy human individuals. Profiled with immunoSEQ multiplex PCR; TCRdb holds only in-frame clones, not every one. The sample holds some 1,100,000 clones, approximately 80% seen once. Specimen: memory CD4+ T cells from PBMCs. Subset: CD45RA-negative fraction. All receptors derive from a man younger than 30 in good health. Some clones in this sample may be carry-over from other donors' samples.

This chain connects TRBV15 to TRBJ2-6; tentatively, D is TRBD1 (5 bases). V gave up 0 bases and J gave up 0 bases, with 6 bases separating them. Germline lookup yields CDR1 LNHNV and CDR2 YYDKDF (reference sequence). This CDR3 has 16 amino acids. The CDR3 DNA is TGTGCCACCAGCAGAGAAGGGGTCTCTGGGGCCAACGTCCTGACTTTC. As protein: CATSREGVSGANVLTF.

The rearrangement joins TRBV5-1 to TRBJ2-1; TRBD1 or TRBD2 may be the D gene (5 bases each). The CDR3 runs 15 residues. Trimming took 1 base from V and 8 from J, leaving 16 bases between them. Looked up from germline, CDR1 is SGHRS and CDR2 is YFSETQ. CDR3 coding DNA: TGCGCCAGCAGCTTGACCGGGACCCCCGGCGATGAGCAGTTCTTC. This translates into CASSLTGTPGDEQFF. The whole variable domain, filled in from reference TRBV5-1 and TRBJ2-1, reads KAGVTQTPRYLIKTRGQQVTLSCSPISGHRSVSWYQQTPGQGLQFLFEYFSETQRNKGNFPGRFSGRQFSNSRSEMNVSTLELGDSALYLCASSLTGTPGDEQFFGPGTRLTVL.

This clone has a count of ten or more. V gene TRBV18 combines with J gene TRBJ2-3, with unresolved D. V gave up 3 bases and J gave up 4 bases, with 5 bases separating them. The germline gives CDR1 KGHSH, CDR2 LQKENI. The CDR3 covers 12 residues. CDR3 loop: CASSPSPDTQYF. The CDR3 DNA reads TGTGCCAGCTCACCGTCCCCAGATACGCAGTATTTT.

The genes are TRBV10-3 and TRBJ1-4; D call uncertain. This CDR3 contains 13 residues. Germline assignment: CDR1 ENHRY and CDR2 SYGVKD. Trimming shortened V by 4 bases and J by 5 bases, and 8 bases separated the two germline ends. CDR3: CAISAGINEKLFF. The CDR3 DNA follows: TGTGCCATCAGTGCGGGGATAAATGAAAAACTGTTTTTT.

In nucleotides, the CDR3 is TGTGCCATCAGTGTTATAGCGGGAGGGGTAACGGGGGTCAATGAGCAGTTCTTC. Protein sequence: CAISVIAGGVTGVNEQFF. The V and J genes are TRBV10-3 and TRBJ2-1; 11 nucleotides agree with TRBD2. V was pared by 4 bases and J by 6 bases, with 14 bases of the junction left unmatched. Germline V lookup: CDR1 ENHRY, CDR2 SYGVKD. The CDR3 has 18 amino acids.

The genes are TRBV29-1 and TRBJ1-4; TRBD1 might be the D (6 bases). V was clipped by 6 bases and J by 7 bases, with 12 bases between them. Germline V gives CDR1 SQVTM, CDR2 ANQGSEA. CDR3 length: 12 residues. CDR3 protein: CSVQGMGEKLFF. For the CDR3, the DNA is TGCAGCGTGCAGGGGATGGGTGAAAAACTGTTTTTT.

V and J are TRBV5-1 and TRBJ1-1, with a possible D match to TRBD1 (6 bases). The CDR3 runs to 15 residues. V lost 5 bases and J 0 bases, leaving 14 bases between the germline ends. Germline CDR1 is SGHRS and CDR2 is YFSETQ. The CDR3 region is CASSQDRPMNTEAFF. Here the CDR3 DNA reads TGCGCCAGCAGTCAGGACAGACCCATGAACACTGAAGCTTTCTTT. Combining the CDR3 with reference TRBV5-1 and TRBJ1-1 gives the whole variable domain KAGVTQTPRYLIKTRGQQVTLSCSPISGHRSVSWYQQTPGQGLQFLFEYFSETQRNKGNFPGRFSGRQFSNSRSEMNVSTLELGDSALYLCASSQDRPMNTEAFFGQGTRLTVV.

This chain joins TRBV19 and TRBJ2-7; TRBD1 agrees at 9 bases. The V segment lost 6 bases and the J segment 5 bases; nucleotides outside the gene matches: 14. The germline gives CDR1 LNHDA, CDR2 SQIVND (reference sequence). This CDR3 is 16 amino acids long. The CDR3 region is CASSPGQGRTPNEQYF. The CDR3 region has the DNA TGTGCCAGTAGCCCGGGACAGGGACGTACCCCGAACGAGCAGTACTTC.

The chain joins TRBV5-4 to TRBJ2-7; 9 nucleotides line up with TRBD2. The CDR3 contains 16 residues. The junction had 6 bases not matched to a gene; V was cut back by 0 bases and J by 2 bases. Per germline, CDR1 SGHNT and CDR2 YYREEE (reference sequence). CDR3 region: CASSLGQSSGTYEQYF. In DNA form, the CDR3 reads TGTGCCAGCAGCTTGGGTCAGTCTAGCGGGACCTACGAGCAGTACTTC. The variable domain in full, completed from reference TRBV5-4 and TRBJ2-7, reads ETGVTQSPTHLIKTRGQQVTLRCSSQSGHNTVSWYQQALGQGPQFIFQYYREEENGRGNFPPRFSGLQFPNYSSELNVNALELDDSALYLCASSLGQSSGTYEQYFGPGTRLTVT.

This clone has just one count. A far larger clone is off by one base, so a read error is likely. The same CDR3 arises from other DNA sequences in this sample as well. The V gene is TRBV29-1, the J gene TRBJ1-1; D unclear. Germline V gives CDR1 SQVTM, CDR2 ANQGSEA. This CDR3 is built from 14 residues. CDR3 DNA: TGTAGCGTTGTCCTAACCCGGGGTGGGATTGAAGCTTTCTTT. It is translated as CSVVLTRGGIEAFF.

The chain uses TRBV5-1 and TRBJ2-3, with D hard to call. Trimming left V 4 bases short and J 3 bases short, with 6 bases between. Germline lookup yields CDR1 SGHRS and CDR2 YFSETQ. This CDR3 contains 12 residues. CDR3 region: CASSPRTDTQYF. Written as DNA, the CDR3 is TGCGCCAGCAGCCCCCGAACAGATACGCAGTATTTT.

Of note for this clone: Relative to the germline gene, one junction end is altered; a read error may explain this. V usage is TRBV6-1 and J usage is TRBJ2-7; 8 positions match TRBD2. Germline lookup yields CDR1 MNHNS and CDR2 SASEGT. CDR3 length: 11 residues. CDR3 residues: CDSSEAGGAYF. CDR3 sequence (DNA): TGTGACAGCAGTGAAGCCGGGGGGGCCTACTTC.

The chain employs TRBV15 and TRBJ1-3; D unresolved. V shed 2 bases and J shed 4 bases, with 6 bases lying between them. The CDR3 loop spans 13 amino acids. Germline V lookup: CDR1 LNHNV, CDR2 YYDKDF (reference sequence). CDR3 sequence: CATSRPPGNTIYF. As DNA, the CDR3 is TGTGCCACCAGCAGACCCCCCGGAAACACCATATATTTT.

V and J are TRBV2 and TRBJ1-5; unclear D gene. The germline CDR1 and CDR2 sequences are SNHLY and FYNNEI. The CDR3 has 16 residues. V was clipped by 4 bases and J by 0 bases, with 13 bases between them. CDR3 DNA sequence: TGTGCCAGCAGTGGTCGGCCGACTGATAGCAATCAGCCCCAGCATTTT. It codes for CASSGRPTDSNQPQHF.

This chain joins TRBV5-1 and TRBJ2-7; D is ambiguous. The V end lost 0 bases, the J end lost 2 bases, and 9 bases lay between the germline ends. Germline V gene lookup returns CDR1 SGHRS and CDR2 YFSETQ. The CDR3 extends over 14 amino acids. In DNA form, the CDR3 reads TGCGCCAGCAGCTTGGCCAGAATTCCCTACGAGCAGTACTTC. Amino acid sequence: CASSLARIPYEQYF.

At least ten counts were recorded for this clone. The DNA for the CDR3 is TGTGCCAGCAGCCTGAGGCGGACCGGACCCAATGAGCAGTTCTTC. The encoded protein is CASSLRRTGPNEQFF. V is TRBV7-2 and J is TRBJ2-1; no clear D. Germline loops: CDR1 SGHTA, CDR2 FQGNSA. Trimming removed 5 bases from V and 6 bases from J, with 17 bases in between. This CDR3 region has 15 residues. The full variable domain, completed using reference TRBV7-2 and TRBJ2-1, is GAGVSQSPSNKVTEKGKDVELRCDPISGHTALYWYRQSLGQGLEFLIYFQGNSAPDKSGLPSDRFSAERTGGSVSTLTIQRTQQEDSAVYLCASSLRRTGPNEQFFGPGTRLTVL.

The genes are TRBV7-2 and TRBJ1-1, with D perhaps matching TRBD1 (6 bases). Trimming took off 3 bases at V and 1 base at J, with 15 bases between the two ends. Germline values: CDR1 SGHTA, CDR2 FQGNSA. This CDR3 is built from 16 residues. The CDR3 nucleotides are TGTGCCAGCAGCTTCGTAGGGGGGCGAAGGAACACTGAAGCTTTCTTT. Translated, it gives CASSFVGGRRNTEAFF.

This clone was seen at least ten times. The chain recombines TRBV11-2 with TRBJ2-1; D call uncertain. Germline CDR1 SGHAT, CDR2 FQNNGV. This CDR3 spans 15 amino acids. V lost 5 bases and J lost 4, with 15 bases in between. The CDR3 reads CASSRSVVLYNEQFF. CDR3 bases: TGTGCCAGCAGCCGTTCTGTCGTCCTATACAATGAGCAGTTCTTC. The full variable domain, completed using reference TRBV11-2 and TRBJ2-1, is EAGVAQSPRYKIIEKRQSVAFWCNPISGHATLYWYQQILGQGPKLLIQFQNNGVVDDSQLPKDRFSAERLKGVDSTLKIQPAKLEDSAVYLCASSRSVVLYNEQFFGPGTRLTVL.

J is TRBJ1-1 and V is TRBV7-9; TRBD1 agrees at 8 bases. This CDR3 region has 17 residues. In germline, CDR1 is SEHNR, CDR2 FQNEAQ (reference sequence). V was clipped by 5 bases and J by 3 bases; unmatched bases: 14. The CDR3 nucleotides read TGTGCCAGCAGCCCCCGACTCCCGACAGGGGTTCACACTGAAGCTTTCTTT. Encoded protein: CASSPRLPTGVHTEAFF.

This clone was counted only a few times. The CDR3 DNA reads TGTGCTAGTGCAGGGCGTATATCAGGGACCGAAGCTTTCTTT. Its protein is CASAGRISGTEAFF. This rearrangement joins TRBV12-5 to TRBJ1-1; perhaps TRBD1 as D (5 bases). The ends were cut back, 7 bases at V and 8 bases at J, with 20 bases in the middle. The length of the CDR3 is 14 residues. Per germline, CDR1 LGHNT and CDR2 FRNRAP.

The gene calls are TRBV15 and TRBJ1-1; D uncertain. Germline values: CDR1 LNHNV, CDR2 YYDKDF (reference sequence). CDR3 length: 13 residues. The germline V and J ends were trimmed by 0 bases and 4 bases, with 6 bases remaining between them. The CDR3 region is CATSRDGFTEAFF. In nucleotides, the CDR3 is TGTGCCACCAGCAGAGATGGCTTCACTGAAGCTTTCTTT. Full variable domain (outside the CDR3, taken from reference TRBV15 and TRBJ1-1): DAMVIQNPRYQVTQFGKPVTLSCSQTLNHNVMYWYQQKSSQAPKLLFHYYDKDFNNEADTPDNFQSRRPNTSFCFLDIRSPGLGDTAMYLCATSRDGFTEAFFGQGTRLTVV.

This chain joins TRBV4-1 and TRBJ2-3; 8 bases line up with TRBD1. Germline trimming cut 1 base from V and 6 bases from J; bases unmatched to any gene: 3. The germline gives CDR1 MGHRA, CDR2 YSYEKL. The CDR3 length is 14 residues. The CDR3 region is CASSQGTGMDTQYF. CDR3 in DNA: TGCGCCAGCAGCCAAGGGACAGGGATGGATACGCAGTATTTT.

CDR3 protein: CASSLGQDQYF. The CDR3 DNA reads as TGTGCCAGCAGCTTAGGTCAGGACCAGTACTTC. The V gene is TRBV7-8, the J gene TRBJ2-5; D gene uncertain. The CDR3 contains 11 residues. The V gene lost 1 base and the J gene lost 10 bases, with 7 bases spanning the gap. The germline V gene encodes CDR1 SGHVS and CDR2 FQNEAQ.

The chain has TRBV19 and TRBJ1-1; 7 bases are a match to TRBD1. V shed 6 bases and J 5 bases; nucleotides not matched to a gene: 12. Germline V CDR1 and CDR2: LNHDA, SQIVND (reference sequence). CDR3 length: 15 residues. The CDR3 nucleotides read TGTGCCAGTAGCCCTTGGGTTCAGGGGGGGACTGAAGCTTTCTTT. This encodes CASSPWVQGGTEAFF.

The chain recombines TRBV6-5 with TRBJ2-7, with TRBD1 as a possible D gene (5 bases). The CDR3 totals 13 residues. V was shortened by 5 bases and J by 3 bases, with 11 bases between the two germline ends. Germline V gene data show CDR1 as MNHEY and CDR2 as SVGAGI. In nucleotides, the CDR3 is TGTGCCAGCAGTACAGGAAGGTTCTACGAGCAGTACTTC. Protein product: CASSTGRFYEQYF.

The chain carries TRBV7-2 and TRBJ2-7, with 10 positions matching TRBD2. Losses at the gene ends were 2 bases for V and 2 bases for J; bases not matched to a gene: 9. The CDR3 contains 17 residues. CDR1 and CDR2 from the germline V gene are SGHTA and FQGNSA. As DNA, the CDR3 is TGTGCCAGCAGCTTAAAGGGGACTAGCGCAATCCCCTACGAGCAGTACTTC. Translation: CASSLKGTSAIPYEQYF. The full variable domain, its missing parts supplied by reference TRBV7-2 and TRBJ2-7, is GAGVSQSPSNKVTEKGKDVELRCDPISGHTALYWYRQSLGQGLEFLIYFQGNSAPDKSGLPSDRFSAERTGGSVSTLTIQRTQQEDSAVYLCASSLKGTSAIPYEQYFGPGTRLTVT.

This clone was counted between two and nine times. The chain combines TRBV2 with TRBJ2-1; D unresolved. Germline V gene sequence: CDR1 SNHLY, CDR2 FYNNEI. Trimming took 6 bases from V and 7 from J, leaving 19 bases between them. The CDR3 totals 15 residues. CDR3 protein: CASSREEQRGNEQFF. The DNA for the CDR3 is TGTGCCAGCAGCCGTGAAGAACAGCGTGGGAATGAGCAGTTCTTC.

This clone appeared a single time. The chain couples TRBV28 to TRBJ2-5, with D possibly TRBD2 on 5 matching bases. Germline V CDR1 and CDR2: MDHEN, SYDVKM. The CDR3 length is 16 residues. V lost 3 bases to trimming and J lost 0 bases, with 14 bases between them. For the CDR3, the DNA is TGTGCCAGCAGTTTCCTCGACGGGAAGAACCAAGAGACCCAGTACTTC. Protein: CASSFLDGKNQETQYF.

This chain connects TRBV4-2 to TRBJ2-1, with D perhaps given as TRBD1 or TRBD2 (5 bases each). The germline V and J ends were trimmed by 2 bases and 5 bases, with 10 bases remaining between them. Germline lookup yields CDR1 LGHNA and CDR2 YNFKEQ. The CDR3 consists of 14 residues. DNA for the CDR3: TGTGCCAGCAGCCAACGGGGACGCCACAATGAGCAGTTCTTC. This codes for CASSQRGRHNEQFF.

The chain employs TRBV6-6 and TRBJ2-5; D is uncertain. The V gene's germline CDR1 is MNHNY and CDR2 SVGAGI (reference sequence). V was pared by 2 bases and J by 1 base, with 14 bases between. The CDR3 has 16 residues. The CDR3 nucleotides are TGTGCCAGCAGTTACACCTCCCGACGGTCCCAAGAGACCCAGTACTTC. Its protein is CASSYTSRRSQETQYF.

The J gene is TRBJ2-7, the V gene TRBV7-7; 9 nucleotides line up with TRBD2. Germline values: CDR1 SSHAT, CDR2 FNYEAQ (reference sequence). The V segment lost 5 bases and the J segment 4 bases; nucleotides outside the gene matches: 9. This CDR3 region has 15 residues. CDR3 nucleotides: TGTGCCAGCAGCCGGGATAGCGGGAGCTTTTACGAGCAGTACTTC. It specifies CASSRDSGSFYEQYF.